A selection of T cell receptor beta chains follows, all from one sample in a study of human T cells and chemical hapten exposure. TCRdb reprocessed the RACE reads with MiXCR, giving one entry per CDR3 protein. The repertoire has around 120,000 distinct CDR3 sequences, 9.5% to 13% of them found once; the top ten carry about 1.4%. This specimen consisted of whole blood, obtained in connection with sensitization to the hapten diphenylcyclopropenone (DPC). These receptor sequences come from a woman aged 45-60 years with alopecia areata. Some clones in this sample may be carry-over from other donors' samples. CDR3s include the opening cysteine and the closing phenylalanine or tryptophan. Fields, in order: D gene, clone size, V gene, J gene, CDR3 length, CDR3 protein, CDR3 DNA. The D gene is left open where the match is weak. Rows may omit the clone size; those that give it use once, few, many or a size class.

D: NA
size: many
V: TRBV2
J: TRBJ1-3
length: 14
CDR3: CASRPRDTGNTIYF
DNA: TGTGCCAGCAGACCCCGGGACACCGGAAACACCATATATTTT

D: NA
size: many
V: TRBV18
J: TRBJ1-5
length: 13
CDR3: CASSPISRDPQHF
DNA: TGTGCCAGCTCACCCATAAGTCGGGACCCCCAGCATTTT

D: NA
size: many
V: TRBV6-1
J: TRBJ1-4
length: 15
CDR3: CASSEAGVLNEKLFF
DNA: TGTGCCAGCAGTGAAGCGGGCGTTCTCAATGAAAAACTGTTTTTT

D: NA
size: NA
V: TRBV6-6
J: TRBJ1-3
length: 16
CDR3: CASSYGPFSSGNTIYF
DNA: TGTGCCAGCAGTTACGGGCCGTTTAGCTCTGGAAACACCATATATTTT

D: TRBD1
size: NA
V: TRBV19
J: TRBJ1-5
length: 15
CDR3: CASNPTGQYNQPQHF
DNA: TGTGCCAGTAACCCAACGGGACAGTACAATCAGCCCCAGCATTTT

D: TRBD1
size: NA
V: TRBV19
J: TRBJ2-3
length: 16
CDR3: CASSVLQGLGEDTQYF
DNA: TGTGCCAGTAGTGTACTACAGGGGCTGGGGGAAGATACGCAGTATTTT

D: NA
size: NA
V: TRBV7-9
J: TRBJ1-1
length: 12
CDR3: CASSLADREAFF
DNA: TGTGCCAGCAGCTTAGCAGACAGGGAAGCTTTCTTT

D: NA
size: many
V: TRBV7-2
J: TRBJ2-7
length: 15
CDR3: CASIRARDASYEQYF
DNA: TGTGCCAGCATCCGAGCCCGGGACGCCTCCTACGAGCAGTACTTC

D: NA
size: many
V: TRBV29-1
J: TRBJ1-4
length: 13
CDR3: CSVDLGAGEKLFF
DNA: TGCAGCGTTGATTTGGGGGCCGGGGAAAAACTGTTTTTT

D: NA
size: few
V: TRBV20-1
J: TRBJ1-2
length: 13
CDR3: CSAWDLGNYGYTF
DNA: TGCAGTGCTTGGGACCTAGGAAACTATGGCTACACCTTC

D: NA
size: many
V: TRBV18
J: TRBJ2-7
length: 14
CDR3: CASSLSQNSYEQYF
DNA: TGTGCCAGCTCACTGTCCCAGAACTCCTACGAGCAGTACTTC

D: NA
size: many
V: TRBV6-5
J: TRBJ1-1
length: 15
CDR3: CASSPGPGTNTEAFF
DNA: TGTGCCAGCAGTCCCGGACCTGGGACAAACACTGAAGCTTTCTTT

D: TRBD1
size: many
V: TRBV18
J: TRBJ1-3
length: 16
CDR3: CASSPPGQGAGNTIYF
DNA: TGTGCCAGCTCACCACCGGGACAGGGTGCTGGAAACACCATATATTTT

D: NA
size: many
V: TRBV28
J: TRBJ2-2
length: 15
CDR3: CASSLAGASAGELFF
DNA: TGTGCCAGCAGTCTGGCGGGGGCGTCGGCCGGGGAGCTGTTTTTT

D: NA
size: few
V: TRBV20-1
J: TRBJ2-7
length: 10
CDR3: CSAWSYEQYF
DNA: TGCAGTGCTTGGTCCTACGAGCAGTACTTC

D: NA
size: few
V: TRBV28
J: TRBJ1-4
length: 10
CDR3: CASSREKLFF
DNA: TGTGCCAGCAGTCGTGAAAAACTGTTTTTT

D: NA
size: many
V: TRBV11-3
J: TRBJ2-3
length: 16
CDR3: CASSPGPGFSTDTQYF
DNA: TGTGCCAGCAGCCCCGGCCCCGGGTTTAGCACAGATACGCAGTATTTT

D: NA
size: many
V: TRBV28
J: TRBJ1-5
length: 14
CDR3: CASSIPRVGQPQHF
DNA: TGTGCCAGCAGTATCCCCCGGGTGGGCCAGCCCCAGCATTTT

D: TRBD2
size: NA
V: TRBV6-5
J: TRBJ2-7
length: 17
CDR3: CASSYRLAGGVAYEQYF
DNA: TGTGCCAGCAGTTACCGGCTAGCGGGAGGGGTAGCCTACGAGCAGTACTTC

D: TRBD1
size: NA
V: TRBV12-3/TRBV12-4
J: TRBJ1-1
length: 15
CDR3: CASSSRTGANTEAFF
DNA: TGTGCCAGCAGTTCCAGGACAGGGGCGAACACTGAAGCTTTCTTT

D: NA
size: few
V: TRBV4-3
J: TRBJ1-2
length: 15
CDR3: CASSQEKEAFFRYTF
DNA: TGCGCCAGCAGCCAAGAGAAAGAAGCCTTTTTCCGCTACACCTTC

D: NA
size: few
V: TRBV7-9
J: TRBJ2-2
length: 14
CDR3: CASSQRSNTGELFF
DNA: TGTGCCAGCAGCCAAAGATCGAACACCGGGGAGCTGTTTTTT

D: TRBD1
size: many
V: TRBV12-3/TRBV12-4
J: TRBJ1-1
length: 15
CDR3: CASNRQGSMNTEAFF
DNA: TGTGCCAGCAACAGACAGGGTAGCATGAACACTGAAGCTTTCTTT

D: NA
size: NA
V: TRBV28
J: TRBJ2-3
length: 13
CDR3: CASSPPSPDTQYF
DNA: TGTGCCAGCAGTCCCCCCTCCCCAGATACGCAGTATTTT

D: NA
size: NA
V: TRBV28
J: TRBJ1-2
length: 15
CDR3: CASSGVSLGTYGYTF
DNA: TGTGCCAGCAGTGGGGTTTCATTGGGGACCTATGGCTACACCTTC

D: NA
size: many
V: TRBV12-3/TRBV12-4
J: TRBJ1-2
length: 17
CDR3: CASRDPDRRGGNYGYTF
DNA: TGTGCCAGCAGGGACCCCGACCGGAGGGGCGGGAACTATGGCTACACCTTC

D: TRBD2
size: NA
V: TRBV28
J: TRBJ2-7
length: 18
CDR3: CASSLTPKTSGRAYEQYF
DNA: TGTGCCAGCAGTCTGACCCCAAAAACTAGCGGGAGAGCTTACGAGCAGTACTTC

D: NA
size: many
V: TRBV18
J: TRBJ2-5
length: 14
CDR3: CASSPIRQLETQYF
DNA: TGTGCCAGCTCACCAATAAGGCAGCTAGAGACCCAGTACTTC

D: TRBD1
size: NA
V: TRBV28
J: TRBJ1-5
length: 15
CDR3: CASSTPDRASQPQHF
DNA: TGTGCCAGCAGTACCCCAGACAGGGCAAGTCAGCCCCAGCATTTT

D: NA
size: many
V: TRBV27
J: TRBJ1-1
length: 14
CDR3: CASSVKNMNTEAFF
DNA: TGTGCCAGCAGTGTCAAGAACATGAACACTGAAGCTTTCTTT

D: NA
size: many
V: TRBV18
J: TRBJ2-7
length: 15
CDR3: CASSETSVGAGEQYF
DNA: TGTGCCAGCTCCGAAACGTCGGTAGGGGCGGGCGAGCAGTACTTC

D: TRBD2
size: NA
V: TRBV11-3
J: TRBJ2-1
length: 21
CDR3: CASSFFPWEAWEGLCGNEQFF
DNA: TGTGCCAGCAGCTTTTTTCCTTGGGAAGCCTGGGAGGGCCTGTGTGGCAATGAGCAGTTCTTC

D: NA
size: NA
V: TRBV7-9
J: TRBJ1-2
length: 14
CDR3: CASSLGTTEFGYTF
DNA: TGTGCCAGCAGCTTAGGGACAACCGAGTTCGGCTACACCTTC

D: TRBD2
size: NA
V: TRBV11-2
J: TRBJ2-1
length: 15
CDR3: CASSKRLAGDHEQFF
DNA: TGTGCCAGCAGCAAAAGACTAGCGGGGGATCATGAGCAGTTCTTC

D: NA
size: many
V: TRBV12-3/TRBV12-4
J: TRBJ2-3
length: 11
CDR3: CASGRTDTQYF
DNA: TGTGCCAGCGGGAGAACAGATACGCAGTATTTT

D: NA
size: many
V: TRBV28
J: TRBJ1-5
length: 14
CDR3: CASKNGLGGQPQHF
DNA: TGTGCCAGCAAAAACGGCCTAGGGGGGCAGCCCCAGCATTTT

D: NA
size: NA
V: TRBV19
J: TRBJ2-1
length: 14
CDR3: CASSPGGHSPEQFF
DNA: TGTGCCAGTAGTCCCGGGGGACATAGTCCTGAGCAGTTCTTC

D: NA
size: many
V: TRBV7-7
J: TRBJ2-2
length: 14
CDR3: CASSFQGSAGELFF
DNA: TGTGCCAGCAGCTTTCAGGGCTCTGCCGGGGAGCTGTTTTTT

D: NA
size: few
V: TRBV20-1
J: TRBJ1-5
length: 16
CDR3: CSARDGGRHSNQPQHF
DNA: TGCAGTGCTAGAGATGGCGGTAGGCATAGCAATCAGCCCCAGCATTTT